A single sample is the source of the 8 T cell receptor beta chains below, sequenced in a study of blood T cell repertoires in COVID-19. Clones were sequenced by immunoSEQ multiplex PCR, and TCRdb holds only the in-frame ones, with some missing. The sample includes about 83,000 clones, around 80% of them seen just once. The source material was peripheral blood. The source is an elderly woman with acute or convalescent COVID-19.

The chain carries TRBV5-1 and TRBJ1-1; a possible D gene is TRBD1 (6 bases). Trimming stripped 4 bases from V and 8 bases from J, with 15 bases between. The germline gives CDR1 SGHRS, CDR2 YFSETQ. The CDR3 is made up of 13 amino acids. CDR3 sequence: CASSRSQGGEAFF. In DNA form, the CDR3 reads TGCGCCAGCAGCCGGTCACAGGGTGGCGAAGCTTTCTTT.

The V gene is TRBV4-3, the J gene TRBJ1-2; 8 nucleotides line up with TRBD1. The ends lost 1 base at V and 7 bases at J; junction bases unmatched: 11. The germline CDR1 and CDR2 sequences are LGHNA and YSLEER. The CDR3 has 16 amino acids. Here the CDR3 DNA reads TGCGCCAGCAGCCAAGCTGGACAGGGTCTGTCGGGTGGCTACACCTTC. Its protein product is CASSQAGQGLSGGYTF.

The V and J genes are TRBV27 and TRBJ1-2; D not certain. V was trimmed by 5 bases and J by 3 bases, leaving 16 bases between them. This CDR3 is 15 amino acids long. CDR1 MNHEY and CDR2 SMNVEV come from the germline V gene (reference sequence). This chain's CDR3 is CASSSALRWDYGYTF. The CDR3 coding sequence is TGTGCCAGCAGTAGCGCCTTACGATGGGACTATGGCTACACCTTC.

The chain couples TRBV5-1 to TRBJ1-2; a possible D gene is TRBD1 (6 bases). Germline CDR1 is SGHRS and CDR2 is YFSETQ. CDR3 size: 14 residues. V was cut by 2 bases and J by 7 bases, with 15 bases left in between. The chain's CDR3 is CASSFEQGRGGYTF. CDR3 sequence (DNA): TGCGCCAGCAGCTTCGAACAGGGACGGGGTGGCTACACCTTC.

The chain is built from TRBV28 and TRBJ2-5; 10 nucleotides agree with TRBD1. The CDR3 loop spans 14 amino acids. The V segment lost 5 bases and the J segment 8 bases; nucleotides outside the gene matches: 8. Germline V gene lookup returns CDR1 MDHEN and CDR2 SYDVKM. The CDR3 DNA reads TGTGCCAGCAGTATCTCGAGGACAGGGGGAACCCAGTACTTC. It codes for CASSISRTGGTQYF. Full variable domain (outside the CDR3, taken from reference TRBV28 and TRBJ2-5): DVKVTQSSRYLVKRTGEKVFLECVQDMDHENMFWYRQDPGLGLRLIYFSYDVKMKEKGDIPEGYSVSREKKERFSLILESASTNQTSMYLCASSISRTGGTQYFGPGTRLLVL.

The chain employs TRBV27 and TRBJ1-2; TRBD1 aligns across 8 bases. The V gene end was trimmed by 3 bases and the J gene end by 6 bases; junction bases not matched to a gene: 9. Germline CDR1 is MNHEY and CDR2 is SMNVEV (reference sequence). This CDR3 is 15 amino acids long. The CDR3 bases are TGTGCCAGCAGTTTGTTGGACAGGGTGGCAGATGGCTACACCTTC. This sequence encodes CASSLLDRVADGYTF.

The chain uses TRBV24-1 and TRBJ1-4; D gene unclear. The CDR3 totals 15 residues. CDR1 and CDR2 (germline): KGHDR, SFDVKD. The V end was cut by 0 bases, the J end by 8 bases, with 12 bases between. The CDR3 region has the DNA TGTGCCACCAGTGATTTGGCCCTAGGAGAGGAAAAACTGTTTTTT. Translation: CATSDLALGEEKLFF.

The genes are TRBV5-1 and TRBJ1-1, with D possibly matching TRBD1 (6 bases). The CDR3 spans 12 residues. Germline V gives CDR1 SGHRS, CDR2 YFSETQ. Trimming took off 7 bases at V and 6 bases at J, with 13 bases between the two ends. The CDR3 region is CASSQGTSEAFF. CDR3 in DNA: TGCGCCAGCTCACAGGGTACGTCTGAAGCTTTCTTT.